Each of the 19 T cell receptor beta chains below was sequenced from the same sample in a study of vaccination and CD4 T cells after COVID-19. Their antigens remain unidentified. The assay that was used to sequence DNA from cultured CD4+ T cells was the Oncomine TCR Beta short-read assay. Via MiXCR, TCRdb re-called the PCR reads, giving one row per CDR3 protein. The data contain about 15,000 distinct CDR3 sequences, 43% of them singletons. As to treatment: roughly 10-day PBMC culture with coronavirus spike peptide pools or control peptides (ViraFEST assay). The sample was CD4+ T cells from blood, cultured in vitro. These receptor sequences come from a human donor who had recovered from COVID-19.

In this sample, this clonotype turned up a few times. The chain links TRBV20-1 to TRBJ1-5; D might be TRBD1 (6 bases). The CDR3 totals 13 residues. CDR1 is DFQATT, CDR2 SNEGSKA, per germline (reference sequence). V was cut by 4 bases and J by 1 base, with 8 bases left in between. CDR3 region: CSATQGSNQPQHF. DNA for the CDR3: TGCAGTGCTACCCAGGGGAGCAATCAGCCCCAGCATTTT.

This clonotype was counted only a few times. This chain uses TRBV4-1 with TRBJ2-5; tentative D call: TRBD2 (6 bases). In germline, CDR1 is MGHRA, CDR2 YSYEKL. The V and J ends lost 3 bases and 5 bases respectively, with 13 bases between them. This CDR3 is 14 amino acids long. The CDR3 nucleotides are TGCGCCAGCAGCCAGGAGGAGGGAGTCGAGACCCAGTACTTC. Translation gives CASSQEEGVETQYF.

The CDR3 loop reads CSSGASSYNEQFF. DNA of the CDR3: TGCTCTAGCGGAGCCAGCTCCTACAATGAGCAGTTCTTC. This rearrangement joins TRBV20-1 to TRBJ2-1; TRBD2 aligns across 7 bases. CDR3 length equals 13 residues. Looked up from germline, CDR1 is DFQATT and CDR2 is SNEGSKA (reference sequence).

By proportion, this clonotype is medium-sized (0.01 to 0.1%). The chain is built from TRBV6-1 and TRBJ1-2; D gene ambiguous. CDR1 MNHNS and CDR2 SASEGT come from the germline V gene. The CDR3 spans 13 residues. The V gene lost 4 bases and the J gene lost 4 bases, with 10 bases spanning the gap. The CDR3 bases are TGTGCCAGCAGTGCGGGTTACTTCTATGGCTACACCTTC. As protein: CASSAGYFYGYTF.

The chain carries TRBV6-1 and TRBJ2-7, with 9 bases matching TRBD1. The CDR3 consists of 15 residues. Germline V gene data show CDR1 as MNHNS and CDR2 as SASEGT. V lost 7 bases to trimming and J lost 1 base; unmatched junction nucleotides: 8. Written as DNA, the CDR3 is TGTGCCAGCACCACAGGGGGCGCCGATTCCTACGAGCAGTACTTC. Amino acid sequence: CASTTGGADSYEQYF.

The V call is TRBV19, the J call TRBJ2-2; D not resolved. Germline lookup yields CDR1 LNHDA and CDR2 SQIVND (reference sequence). Trimming pared 6 bases from V and 4 bases from J, leaving 9 bases between. The length of the CDR3 is 13 residues. The CDR3 nucleotides are TGTGCCAGTAGCCCCCGGAGCACCGGGGAGCTGTTTTTT. Amino acid sequence: CASSPRSTGELFF.

This chain connects TRBV6-1 to TRBJ2-5, with D unresolved. With 2 bases removed from V and 4 bases from J, the gap between germline ends came to 11 bases. From germline, CDR1 is MNHNS and CDR2 SASEGT. This CDR3 has 14 amino acids. This CDR3 reads CASSETLVGETQYF. CDR3 in DNA: TGTGCCAGCAGTGAAACTTTGGTAGGAGAGACCCAGTACTTC.

CDR3 DNA sequence: TGCAGTACCGGGAGTTACTACGAGCAGTACTTC. Amino acids: CSTGSYYEQYF. The chain combines TRBV20-1 with TRBJ2-7; TRBD2 might be the D (6 bases). This CDR3 is built from 11 residues. Germline loops: CDR1 DFQATT, CDR2 SNEGSKA (reference sequence). The V end was cut by 8 bases, the J end by 3 bases, with 11 bases between.

The chain links TRBV6-1 to TRBJ1-1; no definite D call. This CDR3 spans 14 amino acids. The germline gives CDR1 MNHNS, CDR2 SASEGT. The germline V and J ends were trimmed by 5 bases and 4 bases, with 14 bases remaining between them. In DNA form, the CDR3 reads TGTGCCAGCAGTACTAAACTACGCCCCACTGAAGCTTTCTTT. Its protein is CASSTKLRPTEAFF.

This clonotype was seen only once. The J gene is TRBJ1-6, the V gene TRBV5-1; the D gene is possibly TRBD1 (6 bases). The CDR3 is made up of 17 amino acids. V was trimmed by 4 bases and J by 1 base, leaving 15 bases between them. Germline lookup yields CDR1 SGHRS and CDR2 YFSETQ. The CDR3 coding sequence is TGCGCCAGCAGCCTGGGTTCAGGGGAGTCCTATAATTCACCCCTCCACTTT. Amino acids: CASSLGSGESYNSPLHF. Looking up the rest from reference TRBV5-1 and TRBJ1-6 gives the full variable domain: KAGVTQTPRYLIKTRGQQVTLSCSPISGHRSVSWYQQTPGQGLQFLFEYFSETQRNKGNFPGRFSGRQFSNSRSEMNVSTLELGDSALYLCASSLGSGESYNSPLHFGNGTRLTVT.

V usage is TRBV4-3 and J usage is TRBJ2-1; D unresolved. Trimming cost V 4 bases and J 0 bases, with 10 bases left between them. Germline-derived CDR1 and CDR2 are LGHNA and YSLEER. The CDR3 length is 15 residues. CDR3 nucleotide sequence: TGCGCCAGCAGCCTCGACTGGGGCTCCTACAATGAGCAGTTCTTC. Amino acid sequence: CASSLDWGSYNEQFF.

This chain joins TRBV20-1 and TRBJ1-2; TRBD1 is a possible D gene (6 bases). V was shortened by 6 bases and J by 1 base, with 24 bases between the two germline ends. Germline V gene sequence: CDR1 DFQATT, CDR2 SNEGSKA (reference sequence). The CDR3 spans 17 residues. In DNA form, the CDR3 reads TGCAGTGCCAGCTCATTGAACGGGGGCGGGGGTAACTATGGCTACACCTTC. Its translation is CSASSLNGGGGNYGYTF.

This clonotype was seen a few times. The chain has TRBV12-3 or TRBV12-4 and TRBJ1-1, with D possibly TRBD1 on 6 matching bases. This CDR3 is built from 15 residues. V lost 6 bases to trimming and J lost 2 bases, with 16 bases between them. The CDR3 spells CASSRSRGGNTEAFF. DNA for the CDR3: TGTGCCAGCAGCCGAAGCAGGGGTGGCAACACTGAAGCTTTCTTT.

The rearrangement links TRBV18 to TRBJ2-7; D is undetermined. Germline values: CDR1 KGHSH, CDR2 LQKENI. The CDR3 is 12 amino acids. The V gene lost 4 bases and the J gene lost 2 bases, with 6 bases spanning the gap. The CDR3 DNA follows: TGTGCCAGCTCACTAACACCCTACGAGCAGTACTTC. Translated, it gives CASSLTPYEQYF.

The rearrangement uses TRBV18 and TRBJ1-2, with a possible D match to TRBD1 (5 bases). V lost 6 bases and J lost 7, with 15 bases in between. Germline CDR1 reads KGHSH; CDR2 reads LQKENI. CDR3 size: 13 residues. The CDR3 region has the DNA TGTGCCAGCTCCCCCGGGGGGGTCCGTGGCTACACCTTC. Translated, it gives CASSPGGVRGYTF.

This clonotype was found a few times. This rearrangement joins TRBV6-1 to TRBJ1-1, with D perhaps TRBD1 (5 bases). CDR3 size: 16 residues. The ends were cut back, 6 bases at V and 3 bases at J, with 20 bases in the middle. Looked up from germline, CDR1 is MNHNS and CDR2 is SASEGT. The DNA of the CDR3 is TGTGCCAGCAGCATACCCACCCGGGGACCCTACACTGAAGCTTTCTTT. Translation: CASSIPTRGPYTEAFF.

This clonotype was seen a handful of times. The rearrangement uses TRBV6-1 and TRBJ1-2, with 10 bases lining up with TRBD1. This CDR3 comprises 13 residues. Germline lookup yields CDR1 MNHNS and CDR2 SASEGT. V lost 6 bases to trimming and J lost 8 bases; unmatched junction nucleotides: 6. The CDR3, as DNA: TGTGCCAGCAGACGACAGGGGGCGCAAGGCTACACCTTC. It specifies CASRRQGAQGYTF.

The J gene is TRBJ1-2, the V gene TRBV5-6, with D perhaps matching TRBD1 (5 bases). V lost 5 bases, J lost 4 bases, and 15 bases lay in between. The CDR3 spans 14 residues. Germline lookup yields CDR1 SGHDT and CDR2 YYEEEE. DNA for the CDR3: TGTGCCAGCAGTCTTACGGGACTAAGCTATGGCTACACCTTC. Protein sequence: CASSLTGLSYGYTF.

The chain carries TRBV24-1 and TRBJ1-1; D gene ambiguous. The CDR3 is made up of 13 amino acids. V gave up 1 base and J gave up 8 bases, with 10 bases separating them. The V gene's germline CDR1 is KGHDR and CDR2 SFDVKD. The CDR3 DNA reads as TGTGCCACCAGTGATTTTCAGTCTGGGGAAGCTTTCTTT. Translated: CATSDFQSGEAFF.